The 28 T cell receptor beta chains listed next were all sequenced from one sample in a study of blood T cell repertoires in COVID-19. Libraries were prepared by immunoSEQ multiplex PCR; TCRdb keeps only in-frame clonotypes and omits some of them. The sample has 250,000 to 350,000 clones, around four fifths seen once; the top ten hold around 3.7%. The sequenced sample was peripheral blood. The receptor source for this set is a woman between 45 and 60 years old with active or convalescent COVID-19.

This chain connects TRBV19 to TRBJ1-5; no clear D gene. This CDR3 region has 15 residues. Trimming removed 5 bases from V and 0 bases from J, with 11 bases in between. Germline V gene sequence: CDR1 LNHDA, CDR2 SQIVND (reference sequence). This chain's CDR3 is CASSSIPGSNQPQHF. The CDR3 nucleotides read TGTGCCAGTAGTTCGATACCGGGTAGCAATCAGCCCCAGCATTTT.

J is TRBJ1-2 and V is TRBV11-2; 8 bases are a match to TRBD1. Germline CDR1 SGHAT, CDR2 FQNNGV. Trimming cost V 1 base and J 7 bases; bases outside gene matches: 2. The CDR3 sequence is 13 residues long. CDR3 sequence reads: CASSLGTGTGYTF. CDR3 nucleotide sequence: TGTGCCAGCAGCTTAGGGACAGGGACTGGCTACACCTTC.

The CDR3 loop is CASSQLDRVNYGYTF. The CDR3 coding sequence is TGTGCCAGCAGCCAGTTAGACAGGGTTAACTATGGCTACACCTTC. The chain has TRBV3-1 (or the pseudogene TRBV3-2) and TRBJ1-2, with 7 bases matching TRBD1. The CDR3 has 15 amino acids. With 3 bases clipped from V and 1 base from J, the junction kept 5 bases outside the gene matches. Germline CDR1 is LGHDT and CDR2 is YNNKEL (reference sequence).

The chain recombines TRBV6-5 with TRBJ2-1, with 8 bases lining up with TRBD2. Germline lookup yields CDR1 MNHEY and CDR2 SVGAGI. Germline trimming cut 6 bases from V and 13 bases from J; bases unmatched to any gene: 11. The CDR3 consists of 13 residues. Here the CDR3 DNA reads TGTGCCAGCAGCGCGGGAGGACTAGTTACTCAGTTCTTC. Encoded protein: CASSAGGLVTQFF.

This clone was found once. The chain uses TRBV5-1 and TRBJ1-4; 7 positions agree with TRBD1. Germline trimming cut 2 bases from V and 2 bases from J; bases unmatched to any gene: 6. This CDR3 is built from 16 residues. Germline V gives CDR1 SGHRS, CDR2 YFSETQ. CDR3 loop: CASSLRQGGTNEKLFF. The CDR3 DNA is TGCGCCAGCAGCTTACGACAGGGTGGGACTAATGAAAAACTGTTTTTT.

About this clone itself: Sequence at one end of the junction differs from germline and may be a read error. Here the CDR3 DNA reads TGTGCCAGCAGCCAAGAGTTGAGTGCGCGCGACTTT. This gives the protein CASSQELSARDF. The rearrangement links TRBV3-1 (or the pseudogene TRBV3-2) to TRBJ1-1; no reliable D call. Germline V gene lookup returns CDR1 LGHDT and CDR2 YNNKEL (reference sequence). This CDR3 has 12 amino acids.

The chain carries TRBV6-5 and TRBJ1-3; D may be TRBD1 (6 bases). The V gene lost 2 bases and the J gene lost 2 bases, with 7 bases spanning the gap. Germline CDR1 MNHEY, CDR2 SVGAGI. The length of the CDR3 is 14 residues. CDR3 in DNA: TGTGCCAGCAGTTACGCAGGGGCTGGAAACACCATATATTTT. Translated, it gives CASSYAGAGNTIYF.

V is TRBV15 and J is TRBJ2-7; TRBD2 matches 7 bases. The CDR3 has 14 residues. The germline V gene has CDR1 LNHNV and CDR2 YYDKDF (reference sequence). Trimming took 0 bases from V and 2 from J; bases not matched to a gene: 1. Written as DNA, the CDR3 is TGTGCCACCAGCAGAGATACTAGCGCCTACGAGCAGTACTTC. Its translation is CATSRDTSAYEQYF. The whole variable domain, remainder taken from reference TRBV15 and TRBJ2-7, is DAMVIQNPRYQVTQFGKPVTLSCSQTLNHNVMYWYQQKSSQAPKLLFHYYDKDFNNEADTPDNFQSRRPNTSFCFLDIRSPGLGDTAMYLCATSRDTSAYEQYFGPGTRLTVT.

CDR3 region: CSVVWVAGTPGTQYF. In nucleotides, the CDR3 is TGCAGCGTCGTTTGGGTAGCGGGAACACCCGGTACGCAGTATTTT. The chain joins TRBV29-1 to TRBJ2-3; 8 bases line up with TRBD2. Trimming took 6 bases from V and 8 from J; bases not matched to a gene: 16. The CDR3 length is 15 residues. In germline, CDR1 is SQVTM, CDR2 ANQGSEA.

The chain is built from TRBV19 and TRBJ1-1; 7 nucleotides match TRBD1. CDR1 LNHDA and CDR2 SQIVND come from the germline V gene (reference sequence). V was clipped by 3 bases and J by 7 bases; unmatched bases: 8. The CDR3 totals 14 residues. CDR3 amino acids: CASSITGTANEAFF. In DNA form, the CDR3 reads TGTGCCAGTAGTATTACCGGGACAGCTAATGAAGCTTTCTTT.

This chain links TRBV3-1 (or the pseudogene TRBV3-2) with TRBJ2-7; the D gene is possibly TRBD1 (6 bases). The CDR3 spans 15 residues. V was clipped by 5 bases and J by 7 bases, with 21 bases between them. The germline CDR1 and CDR2 sequences are LGHDT and YNNKEL (reference sequence). Here the CDR3 reads CASSVTGTPRLEQYF. As DNA, the CDR3 is TGTGCCAGCAGCGTTACCGGGACACCGAGACTTGAGCAGTACTTC.

The chain recombines TRBV3-1 (or the pseudogene TRBV3-2) with TRBJ2-1; 11 bases fit TRBD2. The junction had 10 bases not matched to a gene; V was cut back by 3 bases and J by 3 bases. Germline assignment: CDR1 LGHDT and CDR2 YNNKEL (reference sequence). CDR3 length: 18 amino acids. CDR3 residues: CASSQMGPGTSGYNEQFF. CDR3 nucleotide sequence: TGTGCCAGCAGCCAGATGGGGCCCGGGACTAGCGGCTACAATGAGCAGTTCTTC.

The gene calls are TRBV27 and TRBJ1-3; weak D call: TRBD1 (6 bases). The V end was cut by 3 bases, the J end by 2 bases, with 11 bases between. CDR3 length: 15 amino acids. CDR1 is MNHEY and CDR2 is SMNVEV in the germline V gene (reference sequence). As DNA, the CDR3 is TGTGCCAGCAGTTTCTCAGGGGTACCTGGAAACACCATATATTTT. As protein: CASSFSGVPGNTIYF.

In its sample, this clone was seen a few times. The V call is TRBV19, the J call TRBJ2-1; TRBD2 matches 10 bases. V shed 6 bases and J 9 bases; nucleotides not matched to a gene: 11. The length of the CDR3 is 15 residues. Germline assignment: CDR1 LNHDA and CDR2 SQIVND (reference sequence). The CDR3 nucleotides read TGTGCCAGTAGCCAAATAGCGGGAGGAGACGGTGAGCAGTTCTTC. Translated, it gives CASSQIAGGDGEQFF.

A few counts support this clone. The chain has TRBV5-4 and TRBJ2-3, with D perhaps matching TRBD1 (6 bases). The CDR3 covers 14 residues. The germline V gene encodes CDR1 SGHNT and CDR2 YYREEE (reference sequence). Trimming cost V 9 bases and J 6 bases, with 20 bases left between them. The CDR3 DNA is TGTGCCACCAACCTTTGGGACAACCTTGATACGCAGTATTTT. This translates into CATNLWDNLDTQYF. Based on the CDR3 plus reference TRBV5-4 and TRBJ2-3, the full variable domain is ETGVTQSPTHLIKTRGQQVTLRCSSQSGHNTVSWYQQALGQGPQFIFQYYREEENGRGNFPPRFSGLQFPNYSSELNVNALELDDSALYLCATNLWDNLDTQYFGPGTRLTVL.

In nucleotides, the CDR3 is TGTGCCAGCAGTTCGACAGGGGGCCCCGCCACTGAAGCTTTCTTT. Translating gives CASSSTGGPATEAFF. V usage is TRBV27 and J usage is TRBJ1-1, with 10 nucleotides matching TRBD1. Germline-derived CDR1 and CDR2 are MNHEY and SMNVEV (reference sequence). Unmatched junction bases numbered 6, after V lost 4 bases and J lost 4 bases. The CDR3 totals 15 residues.

This clone was seen a single time. This sequence joins TRBV11-2 and TRBJ1-1; the match to TRBD1 covers 7 bases. The CDR3 has 14 residues. Germline V gives CDR1 SGHAT, CDR2 FQNNGV. V dropped 0 bases and J dropped 8; count of bases not matched to a gene: 6. CDR3 in amino acids: CASSLEGGIDEAFF. CDR3 nucleotide sequence: TGTGCCAGCAGCTTAGAAGGGGGCATCGACGAAGCTTTCTTT.

This chain links TRBV5-8 with TRBJ2-5, with D perhaps TRBD1 (5 bases). Trimming took off 2 bases at V and 7 bases at J, with 15 bases between the two ends. The CDR3 runs 14 residues. Germline assignment: CDR1 SGHTS and CDR2 YDEGEE. CDR3 sequence: CASSLARATGTQYF. The CDR3 DNA reads as TGTGCCAGCAGCTTAGCAAGGGCAACAGGGACCCAGTACTTC.

The chain carries TRBV6-5 and TRBJ1-5; no reliable D call. Germline CDR1 is MNHEY and CDR2 is SVGAGI. Trimming pared 6 bases from V and 0 bases from J, leaving 12 bases between. The CDR3 runs to 15 residues. CDR3 region: CASRPSVVSNQPQHF. The DNA for the CDR3 is TGTGCCAGCAGACCATCGGTAGTTAGCAATCAGCCCCAGCATTTT.

The rearrangement uses TRBV2 and TRBJ2-1; TRBD2 aligns across 7 bases. The germline gives CDR1 SNHLY, CDR2 FYNNEI. The CDR3 sequence is 14 residues long. V lost 6 bases, J lost 5 bases, and 7 bases stayed unmatched. The CDR3 loop reads CASSERLADNEQFF. CDR3 nucleotides: TGTGCCAGCAGCGAACGGCTAGCGGACAATGAGCAGTTCTTC.

The chain is built from TRBV4-2 and TRBJ1-4; tentative D call: TRBD1 (5 bases). V dropped 4 bases and J dropped 8 bases, with 17 bases sitting between them. CDR3 length: 15 amino acids. CDR1 LGHNA and CDR2 YNFKEQ come from the germline V gene. CDR3: CASSPGGDRSEKLFF. CDR3 in DNA: TGTGCCAGCAGCCCGGGGGGGGACCGGTCAGAAAAACTGTTTTTT.

This chain joins TRBV14 and TRBJ2-1; possible D gene TRBD2, 6 bases. Trimming removed 4 bases from V and 4 bases from J, with 14 bases in between. This CDR3 is 15 amino acids long. Germline V gene lookup returns CDR1 SGHDN and CDR2 FVKESK. DNA of the CDR3: TGTGCCAGCAGCCCCTATGACGGGACTTACAATGAGCAGTTCTTC. Protein sequence: CASSPYDGTYNEQFF.

This clone was observed a single time. The rearrangement links TRBV5-1 to TRBJ1-1, with TRBD1 matching over 7 bases. Germline trimming cut 5 bases from V and 0 bases from J; bases unmatched to any gene: 10. This CDR3 is built from 16 residues. Looked up from germline, CDR1 is SGHRS and CDR2 is YFSETQ. CDR3: CASRRDSFTVNTEAFF. The CDR3 nucleotides read TGCGCCAGCAGAAGGGACAGCTTTACAGTGAACACTGAAGCTTTCTTT.

This rearrangement joins TRBV6-5 to TRBJ1-5; the match to TRBD1 covers 7 bases. Losses at the gene ends were 6 bases for V and 4 bases for J; bases not matched to a gene: 3. Germline assignment: CDR1 MNHEY and CDR2 SVGAGI. CDR3 length: 13 amino acids. The CDR3 coding sequence is TGTGCCAGCAGCAAGACAGGGAATCAGCCCCAGCATTTT. Amino acids: CASSKTGNQPQHF.

This chain connects TRBV5-4 to TRBJ2-7, with 8 positions matching TRBD2. The trim removed 3 bases at V and 4 bases at J, leaving 9 bases unmatched. Germline V CDR1 and CDR2: SGHNT, YYREEE (reference sequence). The CDR3 totals 15 residues. CDR3 DNA: TGTGCCAGCAGCTCAAAGCGGGAGAGCCCTTACGAGCAGTACTTC. This codes for CASSSKRESPYEQYF.

The chain uses TRBV27 and TRBJ1-5, with D possibly matching TRBD1 (6 bases). The CDR3 spans 15 residues. CDR1 MNHEY and CDR2 SMNVEV come from the germline V gene (reference sequence). Trimming pared 6 bases from V and 4 bases from J, leaving 16 bases between. The CDR3 coding sequence is TGTGCCAGCAGGAGGGAACAGGGCTCAAATCAGCCCCAGCATTTT. It yields the protein CASRREQGSNQPQHF.

This chain connects TRBV5-4 to TRBJ1-1; a possible D gene is TRBD1 (6 bases). V was clipped by 4 bases and J by 0 bases, with 10 bases between them. The CDR3 length is 14 residues. Germline lookup yields CDR1 SGHNT and CDR2 YYREEE (reference sequence). CDR3 region: CASSRGQLNTEAFF. The CDR3 region has the DNA TGTGCCAGCAGCCGCGGACAGTTGAACACTGAAGCTTTCTTT.

The chain couples TRBV2 to TRBJ1-6, with TRBD1 matching over 9 bases. CDR1 and CDR2 from the germline V gene are SNHLY and FYNNEI. The V segment lost 8 bases and the J segment 9 bases; nucleotides outside the gene matches: 5. The CDR3 runs to 13 residues. The CDR3: CASEQGAGSPLHF. In DNA, the CDR3 is TGTGCCAGCGAACAGGGGGCAGGTTCACCCCTCCACTTT.